Below are 19 T cell receptor beta chains sequenced from a single sample in a study of blood T cells in healthy people across ages. It was with a sample-barcoded 5' primer and a J-beta primer mix that a second PCR of about 6 to 12 cycles was run. MiXCR, applied by TCRdb to the 5' RACE reads, yields one record per CDR3 protein. The repertoire includes nearly 1 million distinct CDR3 sequences, 51% of them detected once, and about a fifth sits in the top ten. Sequencing used blood. The receptors originated from a woman aged 55-70 years in good health.

V is TRBV5-1 and J is TRBJ2-1; 8 nucleotides line up with TRBD2. The CDR3 covers 14 residues. CDR1 SGHRS and CDR2 YFSETQ come from the germline V gene. V was clipped by 3 bases and J by 5 bases; unmatched bases: 4. In DNA form, the CDR3 reads TGCGCCAGCAGCTCGGAACTAGCGGACAATGAGCAGTTCTTC. Its translation: CASSSELADNEQFF.

This chain links TRBV27 with TRBJ1-2; the D is unclear. Trimming left V 5 bases short and J 1 base short, with 8 bases between. This CDR3 comprises 13 residues. Germline-derived CDR1 and CDR2 are MNHEY and SMNVEV (reference sequence). CDR3: CASSQKSNYGYTF. In nucleotides, the CDR3 is TGTGCCAGCAGTCAGAAGAGTAACTATGGCTACACCTTC.

This chain uses TRBV3-1 with TRBJ2-3; 11 positions agree with TRBD2. The J segment lost 3 bases and the V segment lost 3 bases, leaving 11 bases of the junction unmatched. The CDR3 is made up of 18 amino acids. Germline V gene sequence: CDR1 LGHDT, CDR2 YNNKEL (reference sequence). CDR3 amino acids: CASSHNVPGLAATDTQYF. The CDR3 region has the DNA TGTGCCAGCAGCCACAACGTACCGGGACTAGCGGCGACAGATACGCAGTATTTT.

The table lists this clonotype with a few counts. V gene TRBV29-1 combines with J gene TRBJ1-5; D is undetermined. Germline V gene data show CDR1 as SQVTM and CDR2 as ANQGSEA. Trimming took 4 bases from V and 4 from J, leaving 17 bases between them. This CDR3 contains 15 residues. The CDR3 protein is CSVGERGGSNQPQHF. CDR3 nucleotide sequence: TGCAGCGTTGGCGAGCGCGGAGGATCTAATCAGCCCCAGCATTTT.

There are a few counts of this clonotype. This sequence joins TRBV4-2 and TRBJ2-4, with D hard to call. V was shortened by 1 base and J by 0 bases, with 7 bases between the two germline ends. CDR1 is LGHNA and CDR2 is YNFKEQ in the germline V gene. The CDR3 length is 15 residues. The CDR3 is CASSQGNGAKNIQYF. CDR3 in DNA: TGTGCCAGCAGCCAAGGGAACGGAGCCAAAAACATTCAGTACTTC.

This clonotype was found a few times. V and J are TRBV4-1 and TRBJ2-5; D is unclear. From germline, CDR1 is MGHRA and CDR2 YSYEKL. The ends were cut back, 1 base at V and 4 bases at J, with 4 bases in the middle. CDR3 size: 12 residues. CDR3 coding DNA: TGCGCCAGCAGCCAAGGGTTAGAGACCCAGTACTTC. Protein: CASSQGLETQYF.

This clonotype was seen a handful of times. V is TRBV7-3 and J is TRBJ2-7; possible D gene TRBD1, 5 bases. The germline CDR1 and CDR2 sequences are SGHTA and FQGTGA. The length of the CDR3 is 14 residues. Trimming left V 5 bases short and J 5 bases short, with 16 bases between. The CDR3 bases are TGTGCCAGCAGCCTTGGGGCAGGGCTGAACGAGCAGTACTTC. It encodes CASSLGAGLNEQYF.

This clonotype was counted once. The chain couples TRBV3-1 to TRBJ1-5; TRBD1 agrees at 9 bases. Trimming removed 1 base from V and 6 bases from J; junction bases left unmatched: 4. Germline lookup yields CDR1 LGHDT and CDR2 YNNKEL (reference sequence). CDR3 length equals 15 residues. CDR3 coding DNA: TGTGCCAGCAGCCAAGGTGGGACAGGGAGTCAGCCCCAGCATTTT. Translating it yields CASSQGGTGSQPQHF.

The chain combines TRBV29-1 with TRBJ2-7; perhaps TRBD1 as D (6 bases). The germline gives CDR1 SQVTM, CDR2 ANQGSEA. Trimming removed 7 bases from V and 3 bases from J, with 10 bases in between. The CDR3 spans 11 residues. The CDR3 here is CSGTANYEQYF. CDR3 nucleotides: TGCAGCGGGACAGCGAACTACGAGCAGTACTTC.

This rearrangement joins TRBV20-1 to TRBJ2-1, with D perhaps matching TRBD2 (6 bases). Trimming left V 8 bases short and J 9 bases short, with 29 bases between. CDR3 length: 16 amino acids. CDR1 is DFQATT and CDR2 is SNEGSKA in the germline V gene (reference sequence). The DNA of the CDR3 is TGCAGTACCACTCCGCCTGGGGGGAGGAGAAGTGCTGAGCAGTTCTTC. Amino acid sequence: CSTTPPGGRRSAEQFF.

The CDR3 nucleotides read TGCAGTGCTATTGACTTTGCCTACAATGAGCAGTTCTTC. It codes for CSAIDFAYNEQFF. J is TRBJ2-1 and V is TRBV20-1; D uncertain. The CDR3 extends over 13 amino acids. Germline CDR1 and CDR2: DFQATT and SNEGSKA (reference sequence). V was cut by 4 bases and J by 2 bases, with 9 bases left in between.

The CDR3 DNA is TGCGCCAGCAGCGCCCAGGGGGCTCCGAGCGTAGATACGCAGTATTTT. It encodes CASSAQGAPSVDTQYF. The chain is built from TRBV5-1 and TRBJ2-3, with 8 bases lining up with TRBD1. CDR3 size: 16 residues. Per the germline V gene, CDR1 is SGHRS and CDR2 is YFSETQ. Trimming removed 4 bases from V and 5 bases from J; junction bases left unmatched: 12.

V is TRBV14 and J is TRBJ2-3, with D possibly matching TRBD1 (5 bases). CDR1 is SGHDN and CDR2 is FVKESK in the germline V gene. CDR3 length: 14 residues. Trimming took 4 bases from V and 6 from J, leaving 14 bases between them. The CDR3 here is CASSLLIGADTQYF. CDR3 DNA: TGTGCCAGCAGCCTCCTGATTGGGGCGGATACGCAGTATTTT. Complete variable domain (other parts from reference TRBV14 and TRBJ2-3): EAGVTQFPSHSVIEKGQTVTLRCDPISGHDNLYWYRRVMGKEIKFLLHFVKESKQDESGMPNNRFLAERTGGTYSTLKVQPAELEDSGVYFCASSLLIGADTQYFGPGTRLTVL.

CDR3 nucleotide sequence: TGTGCCAGCAGCCAAGTATGGGGGCTCAATGAGCAGTACTTC. Protein: CASSQVWGLNEQYF. The chain uses TRBV4-2 and TRBJ2-5; TRBD1 might be the D (6 bases). V lost 1 base and J lost 11, with 17 bases in between. The CDR3 consists of 14 residues. Germline values: CDR1 LGHNA, CDR2 YNFKEQ.

The chain is built from TRBV7-2 and TRBJ2-2; TRBD1 agrees at 7 bases. The CDR3 loop spans 15 amino acids. The J segment lost 5 bases and the V segment lost 3 bases, leaving 6 bases of the junction unmatched. Looked up from germline, CDR1 is SGHTA and CDR2 is FQGNSA. Written as DNA, the CDR3 is TGTGCCAGCAGCTTTAGGGCAGGGGGAACCGGGGAGCTGTTTTTT. Its translation is CASSFRAGGTGELFF.

The chain links TRBV20-1 to TRBJ2-1, with D possibly being TRBD1 or TRBD2 (5 bases each). Trimming removed 3 bases at V and 1 base at J, with 22 bases between. Germline V gene data show CDR1 as DFQATT and CDR2 as SNEGSKA (reference sequence). This CDR3 comprises 18 residues. The CDR3 DNA follows: TGCAGTGCTAGCACAAGGGATCCGGGGACGGCGTCCTACAATGAGCAGTTCTTC. This gives the protein CSASTRDPGTASYNEQFF.

On this clonotype: Since a much larger clone is just one base distant, this may be a read error. The J gene is TRBJ1-5, the V gene TRBV27, with 12 bases fitting TRBD1. With V trimmed by 4 bases and J by 6 bases, 4 bases remained unmatched. Looked up from germline, CDR1 is MNHEY and CDR2 is SMNVEV (reference sequence). This CDR3 is built from 15 residues. The CDR3, as DNA: TGTGCCAGCAGTTCCGGGACAGGGGGCAGTCAGCCCCAGCATTTT. This encodes CASSSGTGGSQPQHF.

The chain recombines TRBV27 with TRBJ2-7, with 7 positions matching TRBD2. The V gene's germline CDR1 is MNHEY and CDR2 SMNVEV (reference sequence). Trimming removed 7 bases from V and 4 bases from J; junction bases left unmatched: 13. The CDR3 extends over 15 amino acids. Here the CDR3 reads CASTTTRSSGYEQYF. As DNA, the CDR3 is TGTGCCAGCACCACTACCCGATCTAGCGGTTACGAGCAGTACTTC.

The chain recombines TRBV11-2 with TRBJ1-2, with 12 bases identical to TRBD1. The germline V gene encodes CDR1 SGHAT and CDR2 FQNNGV. The V and J ends lost 6 bases and 0 bases, in that order; junction bases with no gene match: 8. The CDR3 extends over 17 amino acids. CDR3 protein: CASRTSGQGAANYGYTF. The CDR3 nucleotides read TGTGCCAGCAGGACATCGGGACAGGGGGCAGCTAACTATGGCTACACCTTC.